A selection of T cell receptor beta chains follows, all from one sample in a study of cytomegalovirus exposure and HLA in healthy donors. Sequencing was performed with immunoSEQ multiplex PCR; in TCRdb, only in-frame clones are kept and a portion is missing. This table has about 110,000 clones, about 87% appearing once. Material for sequencing was PBMCs. All receptors derive from a woman under 30 in good health and CMV-seropositive. Each CDR3 is given with its conserved first and last residue. The D gene is left open where the match is weak. Expanded clones are given a class, and other clones once, few, many or no size at all.

D gene	clone size	V gene	J gene	CDR3 protein	CDR3 DNA
-	-	TRBV6-1	TRBJ2-2	CASSEAQLNTGELFF	TGTGCCAGCAGTGAAGCGCAGTTGAACACCGGGGAGCTGTTTTTT
TRBD2	-	TRBV5-4	TRBJ2-1	CASSLERGTYNEQFF	TGTGCCAGCAGCTTGGAGCGGGGGACCTACAATGAGCAGTTCTTC
TRBD1	-	TRBV28	TRBJ2-7	CASTPQGTYEQYF	TGTGCCAGCACCCCACAGGGGACCTACGAGCAGTACTTC
TRBD1	-	TRBV2	TRBJ1-5	CASSGDSRQPQHF	TGTGCCAGCAGTGGGGACAGCCGTCAGCCCCAGCATTTT
-	-	TRBV10-3	TRBJ1-5	CAISDGVLGNQPQHF	TGTGCCATCAGTGACGGGGTCTTGGGCAATCAGCCCCAGCATTTT
TRBD1	once	TRBV6-6	TRBJ1-6	CASSPWDRENSPLHF	TGTGCCAGCTCCCCATGGGACAGAGAGAATTCACCCCTCCACTTT
-	-	TRBV25-1	TRBJ2-7	CASRWRRETDEQYF	TGTGCCAGCAGGTGGCGGCGGGAAACAGACGAGCAGTACTTC
-	-	TRBV29-1	TRBJ1-2	CSDRDSANYGYTF	TGCAGCGACCGGGACTCAGCTAACTATGGCTACACCTTC
-	-	TRBV14	TRBJ1-1	CASSPTTRGRDTEAFF	TGTGCCAGCAGCCCGACAACCAGGGGCAGGGACACTGAAGCTTTCTTT
TRBD2	-	TRBV10-2	TRBJ2-1	CASSGLAGTTQFF	TGCGCCAGCAGCGGACTAGCGGGGACGACGCAGTTCTTC
TRBD2	-	TRBV4-2	TRBJ2-1	CASSQVASGGKINEQFF	TGTGCCAGCAGCCAAGTGGCTAGCGGGGGGAAGATTAATGAGCAGTTCTTC
TRBD1	-	TRBV6-1	TRBJ1-2	CASSVGQGGHYGYTF	TGTGCCAGCAGTGTGGGACAGGGAGGTCACTATGGCTACACCTTC
-	-	TRBV6-1	TRBJ1-1	CASTDSYDTEAFF	TGTGCCAGCACCGACTCATACGACACTGAAGCTTTCTTT
-	-	TRBV18	TRBJ1-5	CASSPSRLSNQPQHF	TGTGCCAGCTCACCATCTCGTCTGAGCAATCAGCCCCAGCATTTT
-	-	TRBV6-5	TRBJ1-1	CASRTGGVEAFF	TGTGCCAGCAGGACTGGAGGGGTCGAAGCTTTCTTT
-	-	TRBV4-2	TRBJ2-7	CASSQDSPGRPYEQYF	TGTGCCAGCAGCCAAGATTCGCCAGGCCGTCCTTACGAGCAGTACTTC
-	-	TRBV20-1	TRBJ1-1	CSATGGTEAFF	TGCAGTGCCACCGGCGGGACTGAAGCTTTCTTT
TRBD2	once	TRBV27	TRBJ2-2	CASSFLLAGVGTGELFF	TGTGCCAGCAGTTTTTTACTAGCGGGGGTCGGAACCGGGGAGCTGTTTTTT
TRBD1	-	TRBV28	TRBJ1-5	CASSQGQDNYSNQPQHF	TGTGCCAGCAGTCAGGGACAGGATAACTATAGCAATCAGCCCCAGCATTTT
TRBD2	-	TRBV19	TRBJ2-3	CASSITSERRYF	TGTGCCAGTAGTATAACTAGCGAGCGGCGGTATTTT
-	-	TRBV6-1	TRBJ2-7	CASSKAGQDTYEQYF	TGTGCCAGCAGTAAAGCGGGACAGGACACCTACGAGCAGTACTTC
TRBD1	-	TRBV29-1	TRBJ1-1	CSVDIGQGAFTEAFF	TGCAGCGTTGATATAGGACAGGGGGCTTTCACTGAAGCTTTCTTT
-	-	TRBV5-1	TRBJ1-6	CASKEPYNSPLHF	TGCGCCAGCAAGGAGCCATATAATTCACCCCTCCACTTT
-	-	TRBV10-3	TRBJ2-3	CAISEWTNTDTQYF	TGTGCCATCAGTGAGTGGACTAACACAGATACGCAGTATTTT
TRBD1	once	TRBV5-1	TRBJ2-4	CASSLAPGGENIQYF	TGCGCCAGCAGCTTGGCCCCAGGGGGCGAGAACATTCAGTACTTC
-	-	TRBV6-1	TRBJ2-7	CASSDRYEQYF	TGTGCCAGCAGTGACCGTTACGAGCAGTACTTC
TRBD1	-	TRBV15	TRBJ1-2	CATSRDFSTGGDGYTF	TGTGCCACCAGCAGAGATTTTTCTACAGGGGGCGATGGCTACACCTTC